A selection of T cell receptor beta chains follows, all from one sample in a study of cytomegalovirus exposure and HLA in healthy donors. Data came from immunoSEQ multiplex PCR; TCRdb stores just in-frame clones and leaves some out. The sample includes about 160,000 clones, around 75% of them seen just once. Sample: PBMCs. These receptors all come from a female donor in good health and CMV-seronegative. The CDR3 runs from the conserved cysteine through the conserved F or W. D genes are given only for firm matches. Clone size is stated in some rows and not others, as once, few, many or a class when expanded.

clone size: NA
J gene: TRBJ2-1
D gene: TRBD2
V gene: TRBV9
CDR3 protein: CASSESGNQQFF
CDR3 DNA: TGTGCCAGCAGCGAGAGCGGGAATCAGCAGTTCTTC

clone size: few
J gene: TRBJ2-2
D gene: NA
V gene: TRBV28
CDR3 protein: CASSLTSFGTGELFF
CDR3 DNA: TGTGCCAGCAGCCTGACATCATTCGGCACCGGGGAGCTGTTTTTT

clone size: NA
J gene: TRBJ2-1
D gene: TRBD2
V gene: TRBV2
CDR3 protein: CASRAGTSGIYEQFF
CDR3 DNA: TGTGCCAGCAGGGCCGGGACTAGCGGGATCTATGAGCAGTTCTTC

clone size: few
J gene: TRBJ2-3
D gene: TRBD2
V gene: TRBV5-4
CDR3 protein: CASSRGGRNTDTQYF
CDR3 DNA: TGTGCCAGCAGCCGGGGCGGGAGGAACACAGATACGCAGTATTTT

clone size: NA
J gene: TRBJ2-7
D gene: TRBD1
V gene: TRBV7-9
CDR3 protein: CASSPWGRGPNEQYF
CDR3 DNA: TGTGCCAGCAGCCCTTGGGGCAGGGGGCCCAACGAGCAGTACTTC

clone size: once
J gene: TRBJ2-1
D gene: TRBD2
V gene: TRBV30
CDR3 protein: CAWSITSGSSYNEQFF
CDR3 DNA: TGTGCCTGGAGTATCACTAGCGGGAGCTCCTACAATGAGCAGTTCTTC

clone size: NA
J gene: TRBJ2-3
D gene: TRBD2
V gene: TRBV4-2
CDR3 protein: CASSQPTSGSVADTQYF
CDR3 DNA: TGTGCCAGCAGCCAACCCACTAGCGGGAGTGTTGCAGATACGCAGTATTTT

clone size: NA
J gene: TRBJ2-7
D gene: TRBD1
V gene: TRBV4-1
CDR3 protein: CASSQGPGTGIKYF
CDR3 DNA: TGCGCCAGCAGCCAGGGCCCCGGGACAGGGATCAAGTACTTC

clone size: NA
J gene: TRBJ1-6
D gene: NA
V gene: TRBV19
CDR3 protein: CASSIAQGKHNSPLHF
CDR3 DNA: TGTGCCAGTAGTATCGCTCAGGGGAAGCATAATTCACCCCTCCACTTT

clone size: NA
J gene: TRBJ2-7
D gene: TRBD2
V gene: TRBV27
CDR3 protein: CASSTTSGRAIFSYEQYF
CDR3 DNA: TGTGCCAGCAGTACGACTAGCGGGAGGGCAATATTTTCCTACGAGCAGTACTTC

clone size: NA
J gene: TRBJ2-1
D gene: TRBD1
V gene: TRBV7-3
CDR3 protein: CASSLLLGQGRRNEQFF
CDR3 DNA: TGTGCCAGCAGCTTACTACTGGGACAGGGACGAAGGAATGAGCAGTTCTTC

clone size: NA
J gene: TRBJ2-2
D gene: TRBD1
V gene: TRBV7-9
CDR3 protein: CASSMWTGAKRAGELFF
CDR3 DNA: TGTGCCAGCAGCATGTGGACAGGGGCTAAAAGGGCCGGGGAGCTGTTTTTT

clone size: few
J gene: TRBJ1-5
D gene: TRBD1
V gene: TRBV9
CDR3 protein: CASSRGPGYSNQPQHF
CDR3 DNA: TGTGCCAGCTCCAGGGGGCCGGGGTATAGCAATCAGCCCCAGCATTTT

clone size: NA
J gene: TRBJ2-3
D gene: TRBD2
V gene: TRBV5-1
CDR3 protein: CASSLGLALTDTQYF
CDR3 DNA: TGCGCCAGCAGCTTGGGACTAGCTCTCACAGATACGCAGTATTTT

clone size: NA
J gene: TRBJ1-3
D gene: NA
V gene: TRBV30
CDR3 protein: CAWSGSPNTIYF
CDR3 DNA: TGTGCCTGGAGCGGGTCCCCAAACACCATATATTTT

clone size: NA
J gene: TRBJ1-5
D gene: NA
V gene: TRBV11-2
CDR3 protein: CASSLDQVKGTAGNQPQHF
CDR3 DNA: TGTGCCAGCAGCTTAGATCAAGTTAAGGGAACAGCGGGTAATCAGCCCCAGCATTTT

clone size: once
J gene: TRBJ2-3
D gene: TRBD2
V gene: TRBV9
CDR3 protein: CASSVSSGGDTQYF
CDR3 DNA: TGTGCCAGCAGCGTGAGTAGCGGGGGAGATACGCAGTATTTT

clone size: NA
J gene: TRBJ2-1
D gene: NA
V gene: TRBV27
CDR3 protein: CASSFLSGYNEQFF
CDR3 DNA: TGTGCCAGCAGTTTCCTGTCGGGGTACAATGAGCAGTTCTTC

clone size: few
J gene: TRBJ2-1
D gene: NA
V gene: TRBV2
CDR3 protein: CASTERDKWFF
CDR3 DNA: TGTGCCAGCACTGAGAGGGATAAGTGGTTCTTC

clone size: NA
J gene: TRBJ1-1
D gene: TRBD1
V gene: TRBV5-1
CDR3 protein: CASSFRGWDTEAFF
CDR3 DNA: TGCGCCAGCAGCTTCAGGGGGTGGGACACTGAAGCTTTCTTT

clone size: once
J gene: TRBJ2-1
D gene: TRBD2
V gene: TRBV29-1
CDR3 protein: CSVEGGAGVGNEQFF
CDR3 DNA: TGCAGCGTTGAAGGTGGAGCGGGAGTCGGCAATGAGCAGTTCTTC

clone size: few
J gene: TRBJ2-7
D gene: TRBD1
V gene: TRBV15
CDR3 protein: CATSRFGQGAYEQYF
CDR3 DNA: TGTGCCACCAGCAGATTCGGACAGGGAGCCTACGAGCAGTACTTC

clone size: once
J gene: TRBJ1-2
D gene: NA
V gene: TRBV28
CDR3 protein: CASTAQGSYGYTF
CDR3 DNA: TGTGCCAGCACAGCGCAGGGGTCCTATGGCTACACCTTC

clone size: NA
J gene: TRBJ2-7
D gene: NA
V gene: TRBV5-1
CDR3 protein: CASSLGSGTVKEGEQYF
CDR3 DNA: TGCGCCAGCAGCTTGGGCTCCGGGACTGTTAAGGAGGGTGAGCAGTACTTC

clone size: few
J gene: TRBJ1-1
D gene: TRBD1
V gene: TRBV10-3
CDR3 protein: CAISSTGVNTEAFF
CDR3 DNA: TGTGCCATCAGTTCAACAGGGGTGAACACTGAAGCTTTCTTT

clone size: NA
J gene: TRBJ2-7
D gene: TRBD1
V gene: TRBV5-6
CDR3 protein: CASSPAPLAGGSYEQYF
CDR3 DNA: TGTGCCAGCAGCCCGGCGCCCCTGGCAGGGGGCTCCTACGAGCAGTACTTC

clone size: NA
J gene: TRBJ2-1
D gene: NA
V gene: TRBV5-1
CDR3 protein: CASSLVGAYNEQFF
CDR3 DNA: TGCGCCAGCAGCTTGGTTGGAGCCTACAATGAGCAGTTCTTC

clone size: once
J gene: TRBJ1-1
D gene: TRBD1
V gene: TRBV5-1
CDR3 protein: CASSLTGVGDTEAFF
CDR3 DNA: TGCGCCAGCAGCTTAACAGGGGTTGGGGACACTGAAGCTTTCTTT

clone size: NA
J gene: TRBJ2-7
D gene: NA
V gene: TRBV10-1
CDR3 protein: CASSEKGEGKGMGEQYF
CDR3 DNA: TGCGCCAGCAGTGAGAAGGGGGAGGGTAAGGGGATGGGAGAGCAGTACTTC

clone size: NA
J gene: TRBJ1-1
D gene: NA
V gene: TRBV9
CDR3 protein: CASSVEVGTEAFF
CDR3 DNA: TGTGCCAGCAGCGTGGAGGTTGGCACTGAAGCTTTCTTT

clone size: NA
J gene: TRBJ2-5
D gene: NA
V gene: TRBV6-5
CDR3 protein: CASSYSGGVKTQYF
CDR3 DNA: TGTGCCAGCAGTTACTCAGGAGGAGTGAAGACCCAGTACTTC

clone size: NA
J gene: TRBJ1-5
D gene: NA
V gene: TRBV19
CDR3 protein: CASSPERRGEQPQHF
CDR3 DNA: TGTGCCAGTAGTCCGGAGCGGAGGGGAGAGCAGCCCCAGCATTTT

clone size: NA
J gene: TRBJ1-3
D gene: NA
V gene: TRBV6-1
CDR3 protein: CASSSSGTGNTIYF
CDR3 DNA: TGTGCCAGCAGTTCCTCCGGGACAGGAAACACCATATATTTT

clone size: NA
J gene: TRBJ2-1
D gene: TRBD2
V gene: TRBV5-4
CDR3 protein: CASSSATSGSNEQFF
CDR3 DNA: TGTGCCAGCAGTTCAGCCACTAGCGGGAGTAATGAGCAGTTCTTC

clone size: NA
J gene: TRBJ2-1
D gene: NA
V gene: TRBV11-2
CDR3 protein: CASSLGGPYNEQFF
CDR3 DNA: TGTGCCAGCAGCCTCGGGGGTCCGTACAATGAGCAGTTCTTC

clone size: once
J gene: TRBJ2-3
D gene: TRBD2
V gene: TRBV9
CDR3 protein: CASSVGGSGGGTDTQYF
CDR3 DNA: TGTGCCAGCAGCGTAGGGGGAAGCGGGGGGGGCACAGATACGCAGTATTTT

clone size: once
J gene: TRBJ2-7
D gene: TRBD2
V gene: TRBV7-2
CDR3 protein: CASSLDRVRGGEQYF
CDR3 DNA: TGTGCCAGCAGCTTAGATAGGGTGCGGGGGGGCGAGCAGTACTTC

clone size: NA
J gene: TRBJ2-3
D gene: TRBD1
V gene: TRBV5-1
CDR3 protein: CASKGTGHSTDTQYF
CDR3 DNA: TGCGCCAGCAAGGGGACAGGCCATAGCACAGATACGCAGTATTTT

clone size: NA
J gene: TRBJ2-5
D gene: TRBD2
V gene: TRBV11-2
CDR3 protein: CASSPPRTSETQYF
CDR3 DNA: TGTGCCAGCAGCCCACCCAGGACTAGCGAGACCCAGTACTTC

clone size: NA
J gene: TRBJ1-3
D gene: NA
V gene: TRBV4-2
CDR3 protein: CASSQDRGGVNTIYF
CDR3 DNA: TGTGCCAGCAGCCAAGATCGGGGGGGAGTAAACACCATATATTTT

clone size: NA
J gene: TRBJ2-1
D gene: NA
V gene: TRBV6-1
CDR3 protein: CASRMGTLGSYEQFF
CDR3 DNA: TGTGCCAGCCGGATGGGGACTCTTGGATCCTATGAGCAGTTCTTC

clone size: NA
J gene: TRBJ2-5
D gene: NA
V gene: TRBV2
CDR3 protein: CASSSGGLAGYQETQYF
CDR3 DNA: TGTGCCAGCAGCTCAGGGGGGCTAGCGGGCTATCAAGAGACCCAGTACTTC

clone size: NA
J gene: TRBJ2-3
D gene: TRBD1
V gene: TRBV7-9
CDR3 protein: CASSGDRVDSTDTQYF
CDR3 DNA: TGTGCCAGCAGCGGAGACAGGGTTGACAGCACAGATACGCAGTATTTT

clone size: NA
J gene: TRBJ2-3
D gene: TRBD1
V gene: TRBV23-1
CDR3 protein: CASSQIGGTGGTDTQYF
CDR3 DNA: TGCGCCAGCAGTCAAATCGGGGGGACAGGGGGCACAGATACGCAGTATTTT

clone size: few
J gene: TRBJ2-2
D gene: NA
V gene: TRBV27
CDR3 protein: CASSSIQGRNTGELFF
CDR3 DNA: TGTGCCAGCAGTTCCATACAGGGTCGGAACACCGGGGAGCTGTTTTTT

clone size: few
J gene: TRBJ1-2
D gene: TRBD1
V gene: TRBV6-5
CDR3 protein: CASSYFRQGSNGYTF
CDR3 DNA: TGTGCCAGCAGTTACTTTCGACAGGGCAGCAATGGCTACACCTTC

clone size: few
J gene: TRBJ2-3
D gene: TRBD2
V gene: TRBV6-1
CDR3 protein: CASRKLAVYTDTQYF
CDR3 DNA: TGTGCCAGCCGGAAACTAGCGGTATACACAGATACGCAGTATTTT

clone size: NA
J gene: TRBJ1-2
D gene: NA
V gene: TRBV6-6
CDR3 protein: CASSYSGTRGYTF
CDR3 DNA: TGTGCCAGCAGTTACTCAGGGACACGGGGCTACACCTTC

clone size: NA
J gene: TRBJ2-4
D gene: NA
V gene: TRBV5-1
CDR3 protein: CASSEGVIQYF
CDR3 DNA: TGCGCCAGCAGCGAGGGGGTCATTCAGTACTTC

clone size: NA
J gene: TRBJ2-3
D gene: NA
V gene: TRBV5-1
CDR3 protein: CASSLRGDTQYF
CDR3 DNA: TGCGCCAGCAGCCTCAGGGGAGATACGCAGTATTTT

clone size: NA
J gene: TRBJ1-2
D gene: TRBD1
V gene: TRBV4-3
CDR3 protein: CASSLRDRASAYGYTF
CDR3 DNA: TGCGCCAGCAGCCTCCGGGACAGGGCTTCAGCGTATGGCTACACCTTC

clone size: NA
J gene: TRBJ1-5
D gene: TRBD1
V gene: TRBV19
CDR3 protein: CASSSLGQGVSSNQPQHF
CDR3 DNA: TGTGCCAGTAGTAGCCTAGGCCAGGGGGTATCTAGCAATCAGCCCCAGCATTTT

clone size: NA
J gene: TRBJ2-7
D gene: TRBD2
V gene: TRBV7-3
CDR3 protein: CASSLVAGGINEQYF
CDR3 DNA: TGTGCCAGCAGCCTAGTAGCGGGGGGAATAAACGAGCAGTACTTC

clone size: once
J gene: TRBJ2-2
D gene: TRBD2
V gene: TRBV11-2
CDR3 protein: CASSEGLAGEAGELFF
CDR3 DNA: TGTGCCAGCAGCGAGGGGCTAGCGGGAGAAGCCGGGGAGCTGTTTTTT

clone size: NA
J gene: TRBJ2-7
D gene: TRBD2
V gene: TRBV7-6
CDR3 protein: CASSNGLASYEQYF
CDR3 DNA: TGTGCCAGCAGCAACGGACTAGCTTCCTACGAGCAGTACTTC